These T cell receptor beta chains were read from a single sample in a study of blood T cell repertoires in COVID-19. Data came from immunoSEQ multiplex PCR; TCRdb stores just in-frame clones and leaves some out. There are some 340,000 clones in the sample; 85% to 95% occur only once, and about 4% lies in the top ten. Sequencing was done on a sample of PBMCs or T cells enriched from blood (not recorded which). The receptors here all came from a woman in her 30s who had been exposed to COVID-19. Both conserved end residues are part of each CDR3. The order of the fields is J gene, clone size, D gene, V gene, CDR3 DNA, CDR3 protein. The D gene is left open where the match is weak. Rows may omit the clone size; those that give it use once, few, many or a size class.

j_gene: TRBJ1-3; abundance: NA; d_gene: NA; v_gene: TRBV4-3; CDR3nt: TGCGCCAGCAGCGCGGGACGGATCTCTGGAAACACCATATATTTT; CDR3aa: CASSAGRISGNTIYF
j_gene: TRBJ1-2; abundance: NA; d_gene: TRBD1; v_gene: TRBV12-3/TRBV12-4; CDR3nt: TGTGCCAGCAGCCCGACAGGGAACTATGGCTACACCTTC; CDR3aa: CASSPTGNYGYTF
j_gene: TRBJ2-3; abundance: NA; d_gene: TRBD2; v_gene: TRBV5-1; CDR3nt: TGCGCCAGCCATACCGCGCGGGGGGTCACAGATACGCAGTATTTT; CDR3aa: CASHTARGVTDTQYF
j_gene: TRBJ1-1; abundance: NA; d_gene: NA; v_gene: TRBV29-1; CDR3nt: TGCAGCGTGTTCGGGTTGAACACTGAAGCTTTCTTT; CDR3aa: CSVFGLNTEAFF
j_gene: TRBJ2-5; abundance: NA; d_gene: TRBD2; v_gene: TRBV6-1; CDR3nt: TGTGCCAGCAGTGAAGTCACTAGCGGGGGGGCCCAACAAGAGACCCAGTACTTC; CDR3aa: CASSEVTSGGAQQETQYF
j_gene: TRBJ2-5; abundance: NA; d_gene: NA; v_gene: TRBV6-5; CDR3nt: TGTGCCAGCAGTTCTAGCTCTTGGGGGCAATTGGAGACCCAGTACTTC; CDR3aa: CASSSSSWGQLETQYF
j_gene: TRBJ1-2; abundance: NA; d_gene: NA; v_gene: TRBV6-1; CDR3nt: TGTGCCAGCAGTGAAGCGTTCCAGGGTTTCTACTATGGCTACACCTTC; CDR3aa: CASSEAFQGFYYGYTF
j_gene: TRBJ2-1; abundance: NA; d_gene: TRBD1; v_gene: TRBV18; CDR3nt: TGTGCCAGCTCACTGGACAGGGTAGGTGAGCAGTTCTTC; CDR3aa: CASSLDRVGEQFF
j_gene: TRBJ1-4; abundance: NA; d_gene: NA; v_gene: TRBV9; CDR3nt: TGTGCCAGCAGCGTATCCGGTCAAAATGAAAAACTGTTTTTT; CDR3aa: CASSVSGQNEKLFF
j_gene: TRBJ2-7; abundance: NA; d_gene: NA; v_gene: TRBV3-1/TRBV3-2; CDR3nt: TGTGCCAGCAGCCAAGAAGGGCAGGGGTACCACGAGCAGTACTTC; CDR3aa: CASSQEGQGYHEQYF
j_gene: TRBJ1-3; abundance: NA; d_gene: NA; v_gene: TRBV10-3; CDR3nt: TGTGCCATCATGAGCTCTGGAAACACCATATATTTT; CDR3aa: CAIMSSGNTIYF
j_gene: TRBJ2-2; abundance: NA; d_gene: TRBD2; v_gene: TRBV6-5; CDR3nt: TGTGCCAGCAGTTTAGCGGGGGGACACACCGGGGAGCTGTTTTTT; CDR3aa: CASSLAGGHTGELFF
j_gene: TRBJ2-4; abundance: NA; d_gene: TRBD1; v_gene: TRBV4-3; CDR3nt: TGCGCCAGCAGCCAAGATTTAGGGACAGCAAAAAACATTCAGTACTTC; CDR3aa: CASSQDLGTAKNIQYF
j_gene: TRBJ1-5; abundance: NA; d_gene: TRBD1; v_gene: TRBV16; CDR3nt: TGTGCCAGCAGCCTGGGACAGGGGTATAGCAATCAGCCCCAGCATTTT; CDR3aa: CASSLGQGYSNQPQHF
j_gene: TRBJ1-1; abundance: once; d_gene: NA; v_gene: TRBV30; CDR3nt: TGTGCCTTCATCAGGAGGGACACTGAAGCTTTCTTT; CDR3aa: CAFIRRDTEAFF
j_gene: TRBJ1-1; abundance: once; d_gene: NA; v_gene: TRBV6-4; CDR3nt: TGTGCCAGCAGAATGACACCTTGGAACACTGAAGCTTTCTTT; CDR3aa: CASRMTPWNTEAFF
j_gene: TRBJ2-2; abundance: once; d_gene: TRBD2; v_gene: TRBV6-5; CDR3nt: TGTGCCAGCAATATAGCGGGGGACACCGGGGAGCTGTTTTTT; CDR3aa: CASNIAGDTGELFF
j_gene: TRBJ1-2; abundance: NA; d_gene: NA; v_gene: TRBV19; CDR3nt: TGTGCCAGTAGTCCAGACGGGGTAGTACCACCTGGCTACACCTTC; CDR3aa: CASSPDGVVPPGYTF
j_gene: TRBJ2-3; abundance: once; d_gene: NA; v_gene: TRBV6-5; CDR3nt: TGTGCCAGCCGAGACTCTAGCACAGATACGCAGTATTTT; CDR3aa: CASRDSSTDTQYF
j_gene: TRBJ1-3; abundance: NA; d_gene: NA; v_gene: TRBV6-5; CDR3nt: TGTGCCAGCAGTTACTCGCCAGGGGCTGGAAACACCATATATTTT; CDR3aa: CASSYSPGAGNTIYF
j_gene: TRBJ2-5; abundance: NA; d_gene: NA; v_gene: TRBV7-9; CDR3nt: TGTGCCAGCAGTAACATCCGGCCAGGGACCCAGTACTTC; CDR3aa: CASSNIRPGTQYF
j_gene: TRBJ2-1; abundance: NA; d_gene: NA; v_gene: TRBV5-1; CDR3nt: TGCGCCAGCAGTGGGAGCTCCTACAATGAGCAGTTCTTC; CDR3aa: CASSGSSYNEQFF
j_gene: TRBJ1-5; abundance: NA; d_gene: NA; v_gene: TRBV28; CDR3nt: TGTGCCAGCAGTTTCATCAATCAGCCCCAGCATTTT; CDR3aa: CASSFINQPQHF
j_gene: TRBJ1-2; abundance: once; d_gene: TRBD1; v_gene: TRBV29-1; CDR3nt: TGCAGCGTTGGGTACAGGGGCTATGGCTACACCTTC; CDR3aa: CSVGYRGYGYTF
j_gene: TRBJ1-5; abundance: NA; d_gene: TRBD1; v_gene: TRBV27; CDR3nt: TGTGCCAGCGGAATCACCCAGGGGGCCAGCAATCAGCCCCAGCATTTT; CDR3aa: CASGITQGASNQPQHF
j_gene: TRBJ2-5; abundance: NA; d_gene: TRBD2; v_gene: TRBV2; CDR3nt: TGTGCCAGCAGTGAAGCAGCGGGGGGAGGGCGGACCCAGTACTTC; CDR3aa: CASSEAAGGGRTQYF
j_gene: TRBJ1-3; abundance: NA; d_gene: TRBD1; v_gene: TRBV12-5; CDR3nt: TGTGCTAGCGCGAAAACAGGGGCGGCTGGAAACACCATATATTTT; CDR3aa: CASAKTGAAGNTIYF
j_gene: TRBJ2-5; abundance: NA; d_gene: NA; v_gene: TRBV27; CDR3nt: TGTGCCAGCGGAATGGACACATTGAAGACCCAGTACTTC; CDR3aa: CASGMDTLKTQYF
j_gene: TRBJ1-3; abundance: once; d_gene: NA; v_gene: TRBV2; CDR3nt: TGTGCCAGCACACCCCCACCGGGGGTGGGGAACACCATATATTTT; CDR3aa: CASTPPPGVGNTIYF
j_gene: TRBJ1-4; abundance: NA; d_gene: NA; v_gene: TRBV6-5; CDR3nt: TGTGCCAGCAGACAGGGCTTAACCGTAGAAAAACTGTTTTTT; CDR3aa: CASRQGLTVEKLFF
j_gene: TRBJ2-2; abundance: NA; d_gene: TRBD1; v_gene: TRBV30; CDR3nt: TGTGCCTGGAGTGTACCCCCGCGACAGGGGTGGTCCGGGGAGCTGTTTTTT; CDR3aa: CAWSVPPRQGWSGELFF